The clone carrying this T cell receptor (beta chain) was observed a handful of times. The antigen is undetermined. Germline V gene data show CDR1 as SGDLS and CDR2 as YYNGEE. The germline V and J ends were trimmed by 3 bases and 0 bases, with 9 bases remaining between them. The CDR3 runs to 14 residues. A second PCR, run for about 7 to 11 cycles, used a sample-barcoded 5' primer plus a J-beta primer mix. One entry per CDR3 protein, called by TCRdb with MiXCR from the 5' RACE reads. Here the sample spans approximately 1.5 million distinct CDR3 sequences, roughly 43% being singletons. These data belong to a study of blood T cells in healthy people across ages. Study-wide context: About one barcoded TCR beta cDNA was captured per two T cells.

General study findings and limits: Roughly linearly, TCR beta diversity per million T cells fell as age increased. Fewer expanded clones and more diversity marked long-lived versus aged donors. Unknown donor CMV status possibly confounded expanded clonotype changes.

The receptor was isolated from a woman under 30 in good health. This chain links TRBV9 with TRBJ1-2; no clear D. The sample was blood. The CDR3 coding sequence is TGTGCCAGCAGCGCGCTGGGCTCTAACTATGGCTACACCTTC. Amino acid sequence: CASSALGSNYGYTF. Variable domain in full (rest from reference TRBV9 and TRBJ1-2): DSGVTQTPKHLITATGQRVTLRCSPRSGDLSVYWYQQSLDQGLQFLIQYYNGEERAKGNILERFSAQQFPDLHSELNLSSLELGDSALYFCASSALGSNYGYTFGSGTRLTVV.